These 30 T cell receptor beta chains share one sample of origin, sequenced in a study of cytomegalovirus exposure and HLA in healthy donors. Primers for the PCR totalled 60 Vbeta and 13 Jbeta. Only in-frame clones appear in the TCRdb table, and some are missing; sequencing was by immunoSEQ multiplex PCR. In the table there are about 130,000 clones, around four fifths of which are singletons. Sequences were obtained from PBMCs. The receptors here all came from a woman in her forties in good health and CMV-seropositive.

As DNA, the CDR3 is TGCAGTGCGCCCCAGGCAGATACGCAGTATTTT. Protein: CSAPQADTQYF. This chain joins TRBV20-1 and TRBJ2-3; D not certain. Germline V gene data show CDR1 as DFQATT and CDR2 as SNEGSKA (reference sequence). V was trimmed by 6 bases and J by 4 bases, leaving 8 bases between them. The CDR3 loop spans 11 amino acids.

The chain combines TRBV7-2 with TRBJ2-1; D gene unclear. From germline, CDR1 is SGHTA and CDR2 FQGNSA. The CDR3 is 13 residues long. V lost 2 bases, J lost 4 bases, and 6 bases lay in between. CDR3 in amino acids: CASSLSSYNEQFF. In DNA form, the CDR3 reads TGTGCCAGCAGCTTATCTTCTTACAATGAGCAGTTCTTC. Full variable domain (remainder filled in from reference TRBV7-2 and TRBJ2-1): GAGVSQSPSNKVTEKGKDVELRCDPISGHTALYWYRQSLGQGLEFLIYFQGNSAPDKSGLPSDRFSAERTGGSVSTLTIQRTQQEDSAVYLCASSLSSYNEQFFGPGTRLTVL.

The rearrangement uses TRBV6-6 and TRBJ1-6; D uncertain. Germline V gene data show CDR1 as MNHNY and CDR2 as SVGAGI (reference sequence). The CDR3 runs to 13 residues. Trimming left V 6 bases short and J 13 bases short, with 16 bases between. The CDR3 DNA reads TGTGCCAGCAGCCTTGGGGAGGGAAGGCCCCTCCACTTT. It yields the protein CASSLGEGRPLHF.

Comments on this clone: The junction does not match germline at one end; this may be a read error. V gene TRBV27 combines with J gene TRBJ1-5; TRBD1 aligns across 9 bases. The length of the CDR3 is 15 residues. The germline gives CDR1 MNHEY, CDR2 SMNVEV (reference sequence). In DNA, the CDR3 is TGTGCCAGCAGACAACAGGGGGCGAGCAATCAGTCCCAGCATTTT. Encoded protein: CASRQQGASNQSQHF.

This chain connects TRBV7-3 to TRBJ2-3; 16 bases are a match to TRBD2. CDR1 is SGHTA and CDR2 is FQGTGA in the germline V gene. V shed 0 bases, J shed 6 bases, and the junction held 0 bases outside the gene matches. The CDR3 sequence is 16 residues long. This chain's CDR3 is CASSLTGLAGGDTQYF. CDR3 nucleotides: TGTGCCAGCAGCTTAACGGGACTAGCGGGAGGGGATACGCAGTATTTT.

The chain uses TRBV6-1 and TRBJ2-5; TRBD1 agrees at 7 bases. This CDR3 is built from 15 residues. With 2 bases clipped from V and 7 bases from J, the junction kept 10 bases outside the gene matches. Looked up from germline, CDR1 is MNHNS and CDR2 is SASEGT. This chain's CDR3 is CASSELGQTPRTQYF. CDR3 nucleotide sequence: TGTGCCAGCAGTGAACTGGGACAGACCCCAAGGACCCAGTACTTC.

The V gene is TRBV5-1, the J gene TRBJ2-2; TRBD1 is a possible D gene (5 bases). The CDR3 extends over 17 amino acids. Trimming removed 4 bases from V and 0 bases from J, with 16 bases in between. Per the germline V gene, CDR1 is SGHRS and CDR2 is YFSETQ. The CDR3 nucleotides read TGCGCCAGCAGCCCCAAGAAGGTACAGGCGAACACCGGGGAGCTGTTTTTT. Translating it yields CASSPKKVQANTGELFF. Using reference TRBV5-1 and TRBJ2-2 for the parts outside the CDR3, the full variable domain is KAGVTQTPRYLIKTRGQQVTLSCSPISGHRSVSWYQQTPGQGLQFLFEYFSETQRNKGNFPGRFSGRQFSNSRSEMNVSTLELGDSALYLCASSPKKVQANTGELFFGEGSRLTVL.

The gene calls are TRBV4-3 and TRBJ1-1; no clear D. V shed 4 bases and J shed 1 base, with 10 bases lying between them. The CDR3 runs to 14 residues. Per the germline V gene, CDR1 is LGHNA and CDR2 is YSLEER. CDR3 nucleotide sequence: TGCGCCAGCAGCCCTCTGACACCGAACACTGAAGCTTTCTTT. Translation gives CASSPLTPNTEAFF.

This sequence joins TRBV18 and TRBJ1-1; the match to TRBD1 covers 8 bases. Germline assignment: CDR1 KGHSH and CDR2 LQKENI. The CDR3 runs to 15 residues. After removal of 5 bases from V and 5 bases from J, the junction contained 10 bases not matched to a gene. CDR3 amino acids: CASSAPTGGGTEAFF. DNA for the CDR3: TGTGCCAGCTCAGCTCCTACAGGGGGAGGGACTGAAGCTTTCTTT.

This clone was observed a handful of times. This chain links TRBV6-1 with TRBJ1-2; a weak D match, TRBD1 (5 bases). There are 16 residues in the CDR3. The germline CDR1 and CDR2 sequences are MNHNS and SASEGT. V gave up 0 bases and J gave up 4 bases, with 15 bases separating them. CDR3 amino acids: CASSEALVVGLYGYTF. CDR3 coding DNA: TGTGCCAGCAGTGAAGCCTTGGTCGTGGGACTCTATGGCTACACCTTC.

This clone has just one count. The chain has TRBV30 and TRBJ1-3; D uncertain. There are 15 residues in the CDR3. Germline CDR1 and CDR2: GTSNPN and SVGIG (reference sequence). Trimming shortened V by 1 base and J by 0 bases, and 10 bases separated the two germline ends. The CDR3 DNA reads TGTGCCTGGAGTGAAGCTTTCCGCTCTGGAAACACCATATATTTT. Translated, it gives CAWSEAFRSGNTIYF.

The chain carries TRBV18 and TRBJ1-2; TRBD1 is a possible D gene (5 bases). The CDR3 extends over 16 amino acids. Trimming pared 2 bases from V and 8 bases from J, leaving 21 bases between. The germline CDR1 and CDR2 sequences are KGHSH and LQKENI. CDR3 sequence (DNA): TGTGCCAGCTCACCAGCCGCCCCCCAGGGATATGCAGGCTACACCTTC. Residues: CASSPAAPQGYAGYTF. The complete variable domain, with remaining parts taken from reference TRBV18 and TRBJ1-2, reads NAGVMQNPRHLVRRRGQEARLRCSPMKGHSHVYWYRQLPEEGLKFMVYLQKENIIDESGMPKERFSAEFPKEGPSILRIQQVVRGDSAAYFCASSPAAPQGYAGYTFGSGTRLTVV.

The chain is built from TRBV6-6 and TRBJ1-1, with 8 bases lining up with TRBD1. CDR3 length: 13 amino acids. V lost 6 bases and J lost 5; bases outside the gene matches: 5. Germline CDR1 MNHNY, CDR2 SVGAGI (reference sequence). The CDR3 region is CASRLDRGTEAFF. The CDR3 region has the DNA TGTGCCAGCAGATTAGACAGGGGAACTGAAGCTTTCTTT.

The rearrangement joins TRBV7-2 to TRBJ2-1; maybe TRBD1 (5 bases). Germline assignment: CDR1 SGHTA and CDR2 FQGNSA. V shed 3 bases and J shed 9 bases, with 12 bases lying between them. The CDR3 totals 13 residues. In DNA form, the CDR3 reads TGTGCCAGCAGCTTTGCGTCTCAGGGTGAGCAGTTCTTC. Translation: CASSFASQGEQFF.

This clone turned up a few times. This chain joins TRBV29-1 and TRBJ1-1; no firm D call. The CDR3 is 11 amino acids. V dropped 7 bases and J dropped 1 base, with 7 bases sitting between them. Germline assignment: CDR1 SQVTM and CDR2 ANQGSEA. CDR3 protein: CSGRENTEAFF. The CDR3 DNA is TGCAGCGGCCGGGAGAACACTGAAGCTTTCTTT.

The rearrangement links TRBV7-2 to TRBJ2-7; 9 bases are a match to TRBD1. V lost 3 bases to trimming and J lost 4 bases; unmatched junction nucleotides: 7. Per the germline V gene, CDR1 is SGHTA and CDR2 is FQGNSA. The CDR3 spans 15 residues. This CDR3 reads CASSLGGTGTYEQYF. CDR3 bases: TGTGCCAGCAGCTTGGGGGGGACAGGGACTTACGAGCAGTACTTC.

The gene calls are TRBV12-5 and TRBJ2-2; 10 nucleotides agree with TRBD1. This CDR3 comprises 15 residues. Germline CDR1 is LGHNT and CDR2 is FRNRAP. J gave up 4 bases and V 6 bases, and 5 bases lay outside the gene matches. The CDR3 is CASGLGQGTTGELFF. CDR3 nucleotide sequence: TGTGCTAGTGGACTGGGACAGGGGACCACCGGGGAGCTGTTTTTT.

CDR3 DNA sequence: TGTGCCAGTAGTATAATGGTGGGGGGCACTGAAGCTTTCTTT. Protein product: CASSIMVGGTEAFF. The V call is TRBV19, the J call TRBJ1-1; D perhaps matches TRBD1 (5 bases). The V end lost 2 bases, the J end lost 4 bases, and 11 bases lay between the germline ends. The CDR3 is 14 amino acids. Germline loops: CDR1 LNHDA, CDR2 SQIVND (reference sequence).

This sequence joins TRBV6-6 and TRBJ2-1; possible D gene TRBD2, 6 bases. The germline gives CDR1 MNHNY, CDR2 SVGAGI (reference sequence). The CDR3 consists of 14 residues. V was shortened by 0 bases and J by 8 bases, with 11 bases between the two germline ends. The CDR3 coding sequence is TGTGCCAGCAGTTACTCTTGGGGGGTAGATGAGCAGTTCTTC. This encodes CASSYSWGVDEQFF.

The chain couples TRBV18 to TRBJ2-2; perhaps TRBD1 as D (6 bases). This CDR3 region has 12 residues. V lost 6 bases and J lost 5, with 7 bases in between. Germline loops: CDR1 KGHSH, CDR2 LQKENI. The CDR3 loop reads CASSQGTGELFF. CDR3 sequence (DNA): TGTGCCAGCTCCCAGGGGACCGGGGAGCTGTTTTTT.

CDR3: CASSLRGHTDTQYF. Here the CDR3 DNA reads TGTGCCAGCAGCTTAAGGGGACACACAGATACGCAGTATTTT. The chain uses TRBV7-2 and TRBJ2-3; D perhaps matches TRBD1 (6 bases). CDR3 length: 14 residues. Trimming pared 2 bases from V and 2 bases from J, leaving 8 bases between. Germline-derived CDR1 and CDR2 are SGHTA and FQGNSA.

This chain connects TRBV29-1 to TRBJ2-7; 10 bases map to TRBD2. The germline CDR1 and CDR2 sequences are SQVTM and ANQGSEA. J gave up 7 bases and V 6 bases, and 6 bases lay outside the gene matches. This CDR3 has 12 amino acids. The DNA of the CDR3 is TGCAGCGTGGTTCTAGCGGGGGTGGAGCAGTACTTC. As protein: CSVVLAGVEQYF.

The rearrangement links TRBV7-9 to TRBJ2-5, with TRBD1 matching 7 bases. Germline loops: CDR1 SEHNR, CDR2 FQNEAQ (reference sequence). Trimming removed 9 bases from V and 5 bases from J; junction bases left unmatched: 15. This CDR3 is 15 amino acids long. The CDR3 nucleotides are TGTGCCAGTGGCTCGTCGTTCGGACAGGTGGAGACCCAGTACTTC. Protein product: CASGSSFGQVETQYF.

This clone was counted a few times. The chain joins TRBV6-5 to TRBJ1-6; 9 nucleotides match TRBD1. The germline V gene has CDR1 MNHEY and CDR2 SVGAGI. This CDR3 is built from 14 residues. The V and J ends lost 5 bases and 7 bases, in that order; junction bases with no gene match: 3. The DNA for the CDR3 is TGTGCCAGCAGTACAGGGGGCCTAAATTCACCCCTCCACTTT. Amino acid sequence: CASSTGGLNSPLHF.

The chain joins TRBV10-3 to TRBJ2-7; 8 bases fit TRBD1. V was clipped by 2 bases and J by 2 bases; unmatched bases: 2. The length of the CDR3 is 14 residues. Germline V gives CDR1 ENHRY, CDR2 SYGVKD. As DNA, the CDR3 is TGTGCCATCAGTGAGGACAGGGGTCCCTACGAGCAGTACTTC. This translates into CAISEDRGPYEQYF.

This chain joins TRBV13 and TRBJ1-1, with 7 bases that match TRBD1. Germline CDR1 reads PRHDT; CDR2 reads FYEKMQ (reference sequence). V was clipped by 5 bases and J by 10 bases; unmatched bases: 10. The CDR3 contains 13 residues. Here the CDR3 reads CASSASTGVRAFF. In DNA form, the CDR3 reads TGTGCCAGCAGCGCATCTACAGGGGTGCGAGCTTTCTTT.

The chain uses TRBV27 and TRBJ2-1; 9 bases match TRBD1. The CDR3 length is 14 residues. Germline V lookup: CDR1 MNHEY, CDR2 SMNVEV (reference sequence). V lost 10 bases to trimming and J lost 7 bases; unmatched junction nucleotides: 11. CDR3: CATGFGTGSNEQFF. The CDR3 coding sequence is TGTGCCACCGGGTTTGGGACAGGGTCGAATGAGCAGTTCTTC.

The rearrangement uses TRBV7-2 and TRBJ1-4, with D uncertain. This CDR3 has 11 residues. The germline V gene encodes CDR1 SGHTA and CDR2 FQGNSA. V was shortened by 5 bases and J by 4 bases, with 2 bases between the two germline ends. The CDR3 sequence: CASSLNEKLFF. The CDR3 DNA is TGTGCCAGCAGCCTTAATGAAAAACTGTTTTTT.

This clone has more than one count but fewer than ten. The chain couples TRBV7-2 to TRBJ1-5, with D possibly matching TRBD1 (5 bases). The CDR3 is made up of 16 amino acids. V was pared by 5 bases and J by 3 bases, with 17 bases between. Germline CDR1 is SGHTA and CDR2 is FQGNSA. DNA for the CDR3: TGTGCCAGCAGCCAGCAGGGTCTCTTGACCAATCAGCCCCAGCATTTT. Translated: CASSQQGLLTNQPQHF.

This chain links TRBV5-1 with TRBJ2-1; 10 bases are a match to TRBD2. This CDR3 is built from 17 residues. CDR1 and CDR2 from the germline V gene are SGHRS and YFSETQ. V dropped 1 base and J dropped 9; count of bases not matched to a gene: 13. The CDR3 region has the DNA TGCGCCAGCAGCTTGCGGTCTAGCGGGGGACGTGGGGGTGAGCAGTTCTTC. Its protein product is CASSLRSSGGRGGEQFF.